One sample yielded the 15 T cell receptor beta chains listed below, sequenced in a study of a mutant IDH1 vaccine in newly diagnosed glioma. As to time point: week 5, during vaccination. Doses comprised 300 ug of mutant IDH1 20-mer peptide each, plus topical imiquimod. For these receptors, no antigen is known. Sequenced by immunoSEQ multiplex PCR; TCRdb stores in-frame clones only, minus some. Found here are 40,000 or so clones, approximately 85% of them singletons; the top ten hold 1.7%. The specimen was PBMCs, collected from a glioma patient whose treatment included an IDH1 peptide vaccine. The receptors derive from a man aged 40-55 years with glioma.

The chain combines TRBV10-2 with TRBJ2-5; the D gene could be TRBD1 or TRBD2 (5 bases each). Trimming left V 7 bases short and J 2 bases short, with 14 bases between. The CDR3 runs 14 residues. Germline-derived CDR1 and CDR2 are WSHSY and SAAADI. The CDR3 spells CASNLRGPQETQYF. CDR3 in DNA: TGCGCCAGCAATCTACGGGGACCGCAAGAGACCCAGTACTTC.

A remark on this clone: The same CDR3 arises from other DNA sequences in this sample as well. The rearrangement joins TRBV5-1 to TRBJ2-3; 7 nucleotides align to TRBD2. V was pared by 1 base and J by 2 bases, with 4 bases of the junction left unmatched. Looked up from germline, CDR1 is SGHRS and CDR2 is YFSETQ. CDR3 length: 15 amino acids. For the CDR3, the DNA is TGCGCCAGCAGCTTGCAGCGGGGAGCCACAGATACGCAGTATTTT. Amino acid sequence: CASSLQRGATDTQYF.

The chain couples TRBV25-1 to TRBJ2-7; D remains ambiguous. CDR1 is MGHDK and CDR2 is SYGVNS in the germline V gene. Trimming took off 6 bases at V and 7 bases at J, with 10 bases between the two ends. This CDR3 region has 11 residues. The CDR3 sequence: CASSDFSEQYF. CDR3 sequence (DNA): TGTGCCAGCAGCGACTTTAGTGAGCAGTACTTC.

The rearrangement links TRBV7-6 to TRBJ2-5; tentative D call: TRBD1 (6 bases). Trimming removed 3 bases from V and 0 bases from J, with 11 bases in between. This CDR3 contains 15 residues. CDR1 is SGHVS, CDR2 FNYEAQ, per germline. CDR3 sequence: CASSFQGKDQETQYF. In nucleotides, the CDR3 is TGTGCCAGCAGCTTTCAGGGGAAGGACCAAGAGACCCAGTACTTC.

This clone was recorded only once. The rearrangement links TRBV7-8 to TRBJ2-1; no clear D gene. The CDR3 has 11 amino acids. Germline CDR1 SGHVS, CDR2 FQNEAQ. V shed 2 bases and J shed 8 bases, with 4 bases lying between them. The DNA of the CDR3 is TGTGCCAGCAGCTTAACACATGAGCAGTTCTTC. Translated, it gives CASSLTHEQFF. Full variable domain (outside the CDR3, taken from reference TRBV7-8 and TRBJ2-1): GAGVSQSPRYKVAKRGQDVALRCDPISGHVSLFWYQQALGQGPEFLTYFQNEAQLDKSGLPSDRFFAERPEGSVSTLKIQRTQQEDSAVYLCASSLTHEQFFGPGTRLTVL.

The rearrangement uses TRBV7-2 and TRBJ2-5; 9 nucleotides align to TRBD1. Germline CDR1 and CDR2: SGHTA and FQGNSA. The CDR3 is made up of 16 amino acids. J was trimmed by 2 bases and V by 1 base; bases with no gene match: 5. The CDR3 DNA sequence: TGTGCCAGCAGCTTAGGGGCGGACAGGGGACAAGAGACCCAGTACTTC. Its translation is CASSLGADRGQETQYF.

The J gene is TRBJ2-6, the V gene TRBV6-1; D unresolved. There are 15 residues in the CDR3. Germline V CDR1 and CDR2: MNHNS, SASEGT. The V and J ends lost 6 bases and 0 bases respectively, with 9 bases between them. As DNA, the CDR3 is TGTGCCAGCAGCACAGCTACCTCTGGGGCCAACGTCCTGACTTTC. Encoded protein: CASSTATSGANVLTF.

The CDR3 reads CASSTTGNTIYF. In nucleotides, the CDR3 is TGTGCCAGCAGCACAACTGGAAACACCATATATTTT. The rearrangement links TRBV7-2 to TRBJ1-3; D not certain. Germline CDR1 SGHTA, CDR2 FQGNSA. This CDR3 has 12 residues. Trimming took off 5 bases at V and 2 bases at J, with 4 bases between the two ends.

The CDR3 region is CASSHLGGESEAFF. CDR3 coding DNA: TGTGCCAGCAGTCACCTCGGAGGGGAGTCTGAAGCTTTCTTT. V gene TRBV5-4 combines with J gene TRBJ1-1; the D gene is possibly TRBD1 (5 bases). CDR3 length: 14 residues. With 5 bases removed from V and 6 bases from J, the gap between germline ends came to 17 bases. The germline V gene encodes CDR1 SGHNT and CDR2 YYREEE (reference sequence).

This clone was counted a single time. This rearrangement joins TRBV10-1 to TRBJ2-1; D gene unclear. Looked up from germline, CDR1 is WNHNN and CDR2 is SYGVQD (reference sequence). CDR3 length: 14 amino acids. Between the trimmed V and J ends, which lost 8 bases and 6 bases, there was a span of 17 bases. This CDR3 is CASPWVGSSNEQFF. In DNA, the CDR3 is TGCGCCAGCCCGTGGGTAGGGTCGAGCAATGAGCAGTTCTTC.

This clone was observed once. V usage is TRBV28 and J usage is TRBJ1-2; D gene uncertain. The CDR3 has 11 amino acids. Trimming took 5 bases from V and 1 from J, leaving 2 bases between them. Germline values: CDR1 MDHEN, CDR2 SYDVKM. The CDR3 DNA reads as TGTGCCAGCAGTCTTAACTATGGCTACACCTTC. It codes for CASSLNYGYTF.

This clone was recorded a few times. V and J are TRBV28 and TRBJ1-2; 10 bases are shared with TRBD1. V lost 6 bases to trimming and J lost 7 bases; unmatched junction nucleotides: 11. In germline, CDR1 is MDHEN, CDR2 SYDVKM. The CDR3 is 15 residues long. CDR3 amino acids: CASRVPGQGLLGYTF. CDR3 nucleotides: TGTGCCAGCAGGGTGCCGGGACAGGGGCTCCTTGGCTACACCTTC.

The rearrangement uses TRBV6-6 and TRBJ1-1, with D possibly TRBD1 on 6 matching bases. Germline V gives CDR1 MNHNY, CDR2 SVGAGI (reference sequence). Trimming left V 1 base short and J 0 bases short, with 12 bases between. This CDR3 is built from 16 residues. The CDR3 here is CASSYYPGAMNTEAFF. In nucleotides, the CDR3 is TGTGCCAGCAGTTACTATCCAGGGGCCATGAACACTGAAGCTTTCTTT.

V is TRBV7-2 and J is TRBJ1-4; 8 bases align to TRBD1. J was trimmed by 7 bases and V by 5 bases; bases with no gene match: 6. The CDR3 covers 14 residues. The germline V gene has CDR1 SGHTA and CDR2 FQGNSA. The chain's CDR3 is CASSPTGVFEKLFF. Here the CDR3 DNA reads TGTGCCAGCAGCCCGACAGGGGTCTTTGAAAAACTGTTTTTT.

The chain carries TRBV7-2 and TRBJ2-7; 7 positions match TRBD1. Germline loops: CDR1 SGHTA, CDR2 FQGNSA. The V segment lost 5 bases and the J segment 3 bases; nucleotides outside the gene matches: 7. The CDR3 length is 14 residues. The CDR3 DNA sequence: TGTGCCAGCAGCCCCCGACGGACAGGCTACGAGCAGTACTTC. Translated, it gives CASSPRRTGYEQYF. The full variable domain, in which reference TRBV7-2 and TRBJ2-7 provide the parts outside the CDR3, is GAGVSQSPSNKVTEKGKDVELRCDPISGHTALYWYRQSLGQGLEFLIYFQGNSAPDKSGLPSDRFSAERTGGSVSTLTIQRTQQEDSAVYLCASSPRRTGYEQYFGPGTRLTVT.